This entry concerns a single TCR beta chain. Antigen unknown. The data derive from a study of cytomegalovirus exposure and HLA in healthy donors. General study points: Previously analyzed data showed that most TCR beta V segments were productive at a frequency of about 87% or about 30%. For presence/absence analyses, sequencing depth was assumed to be roughly uniform across donors. Several V segments, TRBV6-2 and TRBV6-3 among them, could not be told apart and were dropped. In most subjects, TCR beta sequences reportedly gave accurate predictions of HLA-A and HLA-B alleles.

V was clipped by 5 bases and J by 1 base, with 11 bases between them. CDR3 length equals 14 residues. Germline CDR1 is MNHEY and CDR2 is SMNVEV (reference sequence). Vbeta (60) and Jbeta (13) primers were used in the PCR. Sequencing used immunoSEQ multiplex PCR; TCRdb keeps in-frame clones, though not all of them. The sample has 80,000 to 100,000 clones, about 80% seen once. This clonotype was obtained from a young man in good health and CMV-seropositive. The gene calls are TRBV27 and TRBJ1-1; D unclear. Sequencing input: PBMCs. CDR3 loop: CASSPLHRNTEAFF. The CDR3 bases are TGTGCCAGCAGTCCATTACACCGGAACACTGAAGCTTTCTTT.